The 15 T cell receptor beta chains below come from one sample, sequenced in a study of cytomegalovirus exposure and HLA in healthy donors. PCR involved 60 Vbeta and 13 Jbeta primers. TCRdb's table, derived via immunoSEQ multiplex PCR, lists solely in-frame clones and lacks some. The table lists about 150,000 clones, about 72% of them singletons, with more than 1.2% in the top ten. What was sequenced was PBMCs. These receptors all stem from a male donor in good health and CMV-seronegative.

This clone was seen a handful of times. The chain is built from TRBV6-1 and TRBJ2-2; no reliable D call. The CDR3 has 13 residues. Germline assignment: CDR1 MNHNS and CDR2 SASEGT. V was pared by 2 bases and J by 4 bases, with 5 bases between. The CDR3 reads CASSEYGTGELFF. The CDR3 nucleotides read TGTGCCAGCAGTGAATACGGCACCGGGGAGCTGTTTTTT.

This clone appeared a single time. The chain links TRBV30 to TRBJ2-3; 8 bases agree with TRBD2. The length of the CDR3 is 13 residues. CDR1 and CDR2 (germline): GTSNPN, SVGIG (reference sequence). Trimming at V came to 5 bases and at J to 6 bases, leaving 7 bases not matched to a gene. This CDR3 reads CAWEGLEGDTQYF. The CDR3 nucleotides read TGTGCCTGGGAGGGACTAGAGGGGGATACGCAGTATTTT.

The sample holds a few counts of this clone. The chain joins TRBV29-1 to TRBJ1-1, with 10 bases matching TRBD1. This CDR3 spans 14 amino acids. J gave up 6 bases and V 7 bases, and 11 bases lay outside the gene matches. The germline CDR1 and CDR2 sequences are SQVTM and ANQGSEA. CDR3 in amino acids: CSAKTGGLFAEAFF. CDR3 DNA sequence: TGCAGCGCCAAGACAGGGGGCCTGTTCGCTGAAGCTTTCTTT.

As regards this clone: A read error may account for a junction end that differs from germline. The V gene is TRBV7-8, the J gene TRBJ2-7; the D gene is possibly TRBD1 (6 bases). Germline V gene data show CDR1 as SGHVS and CDR2 as FQNEAQ. The CDR3 is made up of 14 amino acids. The CDR3 bases are TGTACCAGCAGCGGAGACAGGCCCTTCTACGAGCAGTACTTC. Translating gives CTSSGDRPFYEQYF.

The chain has TRBV4-1 and TRBJ1-5; 7 positions match TRBD1. The trim removed 0 bases at V and 7 bases at J, leaving 6 bases unmatched. This CDR3 spans 15 amino acids. The germline V gene encodes CDR1 MGHRA and CDR2 YSYEKL. This chain's CDR3 is CASSQDPDRAQPQHF. As DNA, the CDR3 is TGCGCCAGCAGCCAAGATCCCGACAGGGCCCAGCCCCAGCATTTT.

The chain uses TRBV9 and TRBJ1-5; D is perhaps TRBD1 (6 bases). Germline lookup yields CDR1 SGDLS and CDR2 YYNGEE. Trimming cost V 0 bases and J 1 base, with 8 bases left between them. The CDR3 sequence is 15 residues long. DNA for the CDR3: TGTGCCAGCAGCGTAGGTCAGGGGAGCAATCAGCCCCAGCATTTT. This translates into CASSVGQGSNQPQHF.

The chain couples TRBV10-3 to TRBJ2-7, with D possibly TRBD2 on 6 matching bases. Trimming shortened V by 8 bases and J by 3 bases, and 17 bases separated the two germline ends. Germline V CDR1 and CDR2: ENHRY, SYGVKD. The CDR3 covers 14 residues. Here the CDR3 DNA reads TGTGCCATCGGTCCGGGAGAACTACACTACGAGCAGTACTTC. It translates to CAIGPGELHYEQYF.

The chain couples TRBV7-2 to TRBJ2-2; unclear D gene. V shed 3 bases and J shed 3 bases, with 5 bases lying between them. The CDR3 is made up of 13 amino acids. CDR1 and CDR2 from the germline V gene are SGHTA and FQGNSA. The CDR3 sequence is CASSFQYTGELFF. CDR3 nucleotide sequence: TGTGCCAGCAGCTTTCAGTACACCGGGGAGCTGTTTTTT.

The gene calls are TRBV7-2 and TRBJ1-3, with D possibly matching TRBD1 (5 bases). The germline V gene has CDR1 SGHTA and CDR2 FQGNSA. V dropped 1 base and J dropped 6 bases, with 7 bases sitting between them. The CDR3 is 13 amino acids. The CDR3: CASSLGGKNTIYF. The CDR3 DNA follows: TGTGCCAGCAGCTTAGGGGGCAAAAACACCATATATTTT.

J is TRBJ2-5 and V is TRBV18; 9 bases align to TRBD1. Germline lookup yields CDR1 KGHSH and CDR2 LQKENI. Trimming cost V 3 bases and J 1 base; bases outside gene matches: 0. CDR3 length: 14 amino acids. CDR3 bases: TGTGCCAGCTCACCGACAGGGGGCCAAGAGACCCAGTACTTC. This translates into CASSPTGGQETQYF.

This clone was found a few times. The genes are TRBV11-2 and TRBJ2-1; D not resolved. V gave up 3 bases and J gave up 2 bases, with 8 bases separating them. This CDR3 is 14 amino acids long. Germline CDR1 SGHAT, CDR2 FQNNGV. CDR3 sequence (DNA): TGTGCCAGCAGCTTCCCAGGCCCCTACAATGAGCAGTTCTTC. Protein: CASSFPGPYNEQFF.

The V call is TRBV5-1, the J call TRBJ2-5; a possible D gene is TRBD2 (6 bases). Germline V lookup: CDR1 SGHRS, CDR2 YFSETQ. The CDR3 loop spans 16 amino acids. The V and J ends lost 3 bases and 0 bases respectively, with 15 bases between them. CDR3 amino acids: CASSSGGGAYQETQYF. In DNA form, the CDR3 reads TGCGCCAGCAGCTCAGGCGGCGGGGCGTACCAAGAGACCCAGTACTTC.

The rearrangement joins TRBV30 to TRBJ2-2, with a weak D call TRBD1 (6 bases). The germline V gene has CDR1 GTSNPN and CDR2 SVGIG (reference sequence). V lost 3 bases, J lost 1 base, and 15 bases lay in between. The CDR3 loop spans 16 amino acids. CDR3 nucleotides: TGTGCCTGGAGGATTCCAGGGGTTGTGAACACCGGGGAGCTGTTTTTT. This translates into CAWRIPGVVNTGELFF.

The chain recombines TRBV5-1 with TRBJ1-5; no reliable D call. The CDR3 covers 13 residues. CDR1 and CDR2 (germline): SGHRS, YFSETQ. Trimming stripped 0 bases from V and 10 bases from J, with 11 bases between. The CDR3 loop reads CASSLAGYEPQHF. The CDR3 nucleotides are TGCGCCAGCAGCTTGGCCGGGTATGAACCCCAGCATTTT.

This clone was detected only once. V and J are TRBV29-1 and TRBJ2-3; D gene uncertain. The CDR3 is 11 residues long. CDR1 and CDR2 from the germline V gene are SQVTM and ANQGSEA. V was trimmed by 4 bases and J by 6 bases, leaving 8 bases between them. DNA for the CDR3: TGCAGCGTTGCGGTCCCGGATACGCAGTATTTT. It yields the protein CSVAVPDTQYF.